A single sample is the source of the 27 T cell receptor beta chains below, sequenced in a study of cytomegalovirus exposure and HLA in healthy donors. The PCR had 60 Vbeta and 13 Jbeta primers. Repertoires were generated with immunoSEQ multiplex PCR, while TCRdb's copy carries only in-frame clones and drops some. The repertoire has 140,000 to 150,000 clones, about 80% of them found once; the top ten carry around 8.8%. Sequencing used PBMCs. These receptors were collected from a woman in her fifties or sixties in good health and CMV-seropositive.

The CDR3 loop is CASSLSDWIRQGVYYGYTF. CDR3 coding DNA: TGTGCCAGCAGCTTAAGTGACTGGATCCGACAGGGGGTTTACTATGGCTACACCTTC. The V gene is TRBV11-2, the J gene TRBJ1-2; TRBD1 matches at 9 bases. The CDR3 has 19 residues. Looked up from germline, CDR1 is SGHAT and CDR2 is FQNNGV. The J segment lost 3 bases and the V segment lost 2 bases, leaving 16 bases of the junction unmatched.

The genes are TRBV10-2 and TRBJ2-3, with 7 bases that match TRBD1. V gave up 2 bases and J gave up 4 bases; unmatched junction bases: 12. Per germline, CDR1 WSHSY and CDR2 SAAADI. The CDR3 has 17 amino acids. The CDR3 bases are TGCGCCAGCAGTGAGCAGGACAGGCTATACTTGGCAGATACGCAGTATTTT. Its protein product is CASSEQDRLYLADTQYF.

The V gene is TRBV27, the J gene TRBJ1-2; 7 bases agree with TRBD1. This CDR3 is 14 amino acids long. V gave up 6 bases and J gave up 6 bases; unmatched junction bases: 10. The germline gives CDR1 MNHEY, CDR2 SMNVEV (reference sequence). CDR3 bases: TGTGCCAGCAGGGGGACAGTGGAGTTGGATGGCTACACCTTC. It specifies CASRGTVELDGYTF.

Comments on this clone: The sample contains more than one DNA sequence encoding this CDR3. The chain carries TRBV7-8 and TRBJ1-2, with D maybe TRBD1 (5 bases). The CDR3 is 13 residues long. Trimming removed 2 bases from V and 8 bases from J, with 12 bases in between. Germline V gene lookup returns CDR1 SGHVS and CDR2 FQNEAQ. CDR3 in amino acids: CASSLIDSSGYTF. Written as DNA, the CDR3 is TGTGCCAGCAGCTTAATCGACAGTTCGGGCTACACCTTC.

This rearrangement joins TRBV21-1 to TRBJ2-2; the table calls TRBD2, which could not be checked here. TRBV21-1 is a pseudogene segment. The CDR3 covers 15 residues. The CDR3 bases are TGTGCCAGCAGCAAAGCCGGACTTTGCACCGGGGAGCTGTTTTTT. Protein product: CASSKAGLCTGELFF.

The chain links TRBV30 to TRBJ2-1; D gene uncertain. The CDR3 runs 13 residues. CDR1 is GTSNPN and CDR2 is SVGIG in the germline V gene (reference sequence). The V gene lost 1 base and the J gene lost 0 bases, with 4 bases spanning the gap. The CDR3 loop reads CAWSARSYNEQFF. The DNA of the CDR3 is TGTGCCTGGAGTGCCCGCTCCTACAATGAGCAGTTCTTC.

The chain employs TRBV6-5 and TRBJ2-7, with TRBD2 identical over 12 bases. The CDR3 has 13 residues. Germline V gene sequence: CDR1 MNHEY, CDR2 SVGAGI. V shed 11 bases, J shed 4 bases, and the junction held 6 bases outside the gene matches. The CDR3 loop is CAASGRGTYEQYF. In nucleotides, the CDR3 is TGTGCCGCTAGCGGGAGGGGGACGTACGAGCAGTACTTC.

Comments on this clone: The junction shows a germline mismatch at one end, possibly a read error. The V gene is TRBV7-7, the J gene TRBJ2-4; TRBD1 might be the D (7 bases). Per the germline V gene, CDR1 is SSHAT and CDR2 is FNYEAQ (reference sequence). This CDR3 contains 17 residues. DNA for the CDR3: TGTGCTAGCAGCTTAGGAGGGGGCAGATTGGGCAAAAACATTCAGTACTTC. Translation gives CASSLGGGRLGKNIQYF.

This clone was seen only a few times. The V gene is TRBV7-9, the J gene TRBJ2-3; 7 nucleotides align to TRBD1. V was pared by 1 base and J by 2 bases, with 6 bases of the junction left unmatched. Germline V gene data show CDR1 as SEHNR and CDR2 as FQNEAQ (reference sequence). The CDR3 has 16 residues. The CDR3 protein is CASSLVGGQHTDTQYF. The CDR3 DNA reads TGTGCCAGCAGCTTAGTAGGGGGACAGCACACAGATACGCAGTATTTT.

This chain connects TRBV7-3 to TRBJ1-5; no firm D call. Germline CDR1 and CDR2: SGHTA and FQGTGA. The CDR3 covers 14 residues. Trimming removed 3 bases from V and 0 bases from J, with 6 bases in between. The CDR3, as DNA: TGTGCCAGCAGCTTCTCGTATAGCAATCAGCCCCAGCATTTT. This encodes CASSFSYSNQPQHF.

This clone showed up just once. V and J are TRBV6-6 and TRBJ1-6, with 7 bases aligning to TRBD1. The germline CDR1 and CDR2 sequences are MNHNY and SVGAGI (reference sequence). The trim removed 2 bases at V and 8 bases at J, leaving 6 bases unmatched. This CDR3 region has 15 residues. CDR3 region: CASSYEGGRDSPLHF. The CDR3 region has the DNA TGTGCCAGCAGTTACGAAGGGGGCCGCGATTCACCCCTCCACTTT.

This chain's CDR3 is CASSLRGAPVNTEAFF. In DNA, the CDR3 is TGTGCCAGTAGTCTCCGGGGTGCGCCTGTGAACACTGAAGCTTTCTTT. This chain links TRBV19 with TRBJ1-1; D call uncertain. Trimming shortened V by 5 bases and J by 0 bases, and 16 bases separated the two germline ends. Germline V gene sequence: CDR1 LNHDA, CDR2 SQIVND (reference sequence). This CDR3 has 16 residues.

The chain employs TRBV19 and TRBJ2-7; 7 positions agree with TRBD2. CDR1 is LNHDA and CDR2 is SQIVND in the germline V gene (reference sequence). This CDR3 contains 14 residues. The V and J ends lost 3 bases and 3 bases, in that order; junction bases with no gene match: 5. DNA for the CDR3: TGTGCCAGTAGTATCAGGGCGGGAGTCTACGAGCAGTACTTC. This gives the protein CASSIRAGVYEQYF.

This clone has a handful of counts. The rearrangement joins TRBV5-1 to TRBJ2-7, with TRBD1 matching 11 bases. Germline CDR1 reads SGHRS; CDR2 reads YFSETQ. J was trimmed by 5 bases and V by 3 bases; bases with no gene match: 4. This CDR3 has 14 residues. CDR3 protein: CASSWGQGGNEQYF. The DNA of the CDR3 is TGCGCCAGCAGCTGGGGACAGGGGGGGAACGAGCAGTACTTC.

V is TRBV30 and J is TRBJ2-7; TRBD2 is a possible D gene (6 bases). Germline CDR1 is GTSNPN and CDR2 is SVGIG (reference sequence). This CDR3 has 13 residues. Trimming removed 4 bases from V and 5 bases from J, with 15 bases in between. The CDR3 coding sequence is TGTGCCTGGACTTCCCGGGGGTTCGACGAGCAGTACTTC. It is translated as CAWTSRGFDEQYF.

This chain connects TRBV27 to TRBJ1-5; no firm D call. The germline gives CDR1 MNHEY, CDR2 SMNVEV (reference sequence). Deletions cut 4 bases from V and 6 bases from J, with 7 bases between. The CDR3 contains 12 residues. In DNA form, the CDR3 reads TGTGCCAGCAGTTCCCGAGGTCAGCCCCAGCATTTT. This sequence encodes CASSSRGQPQHF.

This clone was recorded once. The chain couples TRBV6-6 to TRBJ2-5, with 9 nucleotides matching TRBD1. The germline CDR1 and CDR2 sequences are MNHNY and SVGAGI (reference sequence). V shed 8 bases, J shed 5 bases, and the junction held 3 bases outside the gene matches. The CDR3 contains 12 residues. Here the CDR3 reads CASEDRGETQYF. CDR3 nucleotide sequence: TGTGCCAGCGAGGACAGGGGTGAGACCCAGTACTTC.

Only a few counts were recorded for this clone. The chain links TRBV5-1 to TRBJ2-5; TRBD2 matches 7 bases. Trimming took 1 base from V and 4 from J; bases not matched to a gene: 10. CDR1 and CDR2 (germline): SGHRS, YFSETQ. CDR3 length equals 16 residues. CDR3: CASSLNREDNGETQYF. The CDR3 nucleotides read TGCGCCAGCAGCTTGAATCGGGAGGATAATGGAGAGACCCAGTACTTC.

The rearrangement uses TRBV20-1 and TRBJ2-7, with D possibly being TRBD2 (5 bases). The CDR3 has 11 amino acids. The ends were cut back, 3 bases at V and 4 bases at J, with 7 bases in the middle. From germline, CDR1 is DFQATT and CDR2 SNEGSKA (reference sequence). The CDR3 here is CSASSGYEQYF. CDR3 coding DNA: TGCAGTGCTAGTTCGGGGTACGAGCAGTACTTC.

The chain combines TRBV7-2 with TRBJ2-5, with TRBD2 matching over 8 bases. CDR1 is SGHTA and CDR2 is FQGNSA in the germline V gene. CDR3 length: 18 amino acids. V lost 6 bases and J lost 0; bases outside the gene matches: 15. The CDR3 nucleotides are TGTGCCAGCAGTCTCCCGGGACTAGGAGGGGAGTACCAAGAGACCCAGTACTTC. Its protein is CASSLPGLGGEYQETQYF.

This chain uses TRBV4-1 with TRBJ1-4, with 7 bases lining up with TRBD1. Per the germline V gene, CDR1 is MGHRA and CDR2 is YSYEKL. The CDR3 has 16 residues. J was trimmed by 3 bases and V by 0 bases; bases with no gene match: 4. CDR3 region: CASSQDHRGSNEKLFF. Here the CDR3 DNA reads TGCGCCAGCAGCCAAGATCACAGGGGTTCTAATGAAAAACTGTTTTTT.

This clone was seen once. The chain uses TRBV7-9 and TRBJ1-2, with D possibly TRBD1 on 6 matching bases. The CDR3 runs to 12 residues. Trimming removed 5 bases at V and 13 bases at J, with 17 bases between. The germline gives CDR1 SEHNR, CDR2 FQNEAQ (reference sequence). For the CDR3, the DNA is TGTGCCAGCAGCCCCCCGGCAGGGGAGGGCACCTTC. As protein: CASSPPAGEGTF.

The chain is built from TRBV5-1 and TRBJ2-4, with a weak D call TRBD1 (5 bases). This CDR3 region has 17 residues. Germline V gene lookup returns CDR1 SGHRS and CDR2 YFSETQ. V dropped 0 bases and J dropped 5 bases, with 18 bases sitting between them. The CDR3 bases are TGCGCCAGCAGCTTGGAAGGCTGGGGCGAGGTTGAAAACATTCAGTACTTC. This codes for CASSLEGWGEVENIQYF.

This chain joins TRBV7-2 and TRBJ1-1, with D unclear. V dropped 0 bases and J dropped 8 bases, with 4 bases sitting between them. This CDR3 is 11 amino acids long. Per germline, CDR1 SGHTA and CDR2 FQGNSA. CDR3 DNA: TGTGCCAGCAGCTTAGCCCTAGAAGCTTTCTTT. Amino acid sequence: CASSLALEAFF.

The CDR3 is CAISGTGGTYEQYF. The CDR3 DNA reads as TGTGCCATCAGTGGGACAGGGGGGACCTACGAGCAGTACTTC. The chain combines TRBV10-3 with TRBJ2-7, with TRBD1 identical over 10 bases. Germline assignment: CDR1 ENHRY and CDR2 SYGVKD. The CDR3 runs 14 residues. V was clipped by 4 bases and J by 2 bases; unmatched bases: 2.

This clone has a single count. The chain employs TRBV27 and TRBJ2-7; the match to TRBD1 covers 7 bases. CDR3 size: 14 residues. V gave up 2 bases and J gave up 0 bases; unmatched junction bases: 1. Germline values: CDR1 MNHEY, CDR2 SMNVEV (reference sequence). CDR3 sequence reads: CASSLHRGSYEQYF. CDR3 nucleotides: TGTGCCAGCAGTTTACACAGGGGCTCCTACGAGCAGTACTTC.

The J gene is TRBJ2-3, the V gene TRBV7-2, with a possible D match to TRBD2 (6 bases). With 3 bases removed from V and 3 bases from J, the gap between germline ends came to 10 bases. The CDR3 has 14 amino acids. From germline, CDR1 is SGHTA and CDR2 FQGNSA. DNA of the CDR3: TGTGCCAGCAGCTTCCGAGGGACTACAGATACGCAGTATTTT. Its protein is CASSFRGTTDTQYF.